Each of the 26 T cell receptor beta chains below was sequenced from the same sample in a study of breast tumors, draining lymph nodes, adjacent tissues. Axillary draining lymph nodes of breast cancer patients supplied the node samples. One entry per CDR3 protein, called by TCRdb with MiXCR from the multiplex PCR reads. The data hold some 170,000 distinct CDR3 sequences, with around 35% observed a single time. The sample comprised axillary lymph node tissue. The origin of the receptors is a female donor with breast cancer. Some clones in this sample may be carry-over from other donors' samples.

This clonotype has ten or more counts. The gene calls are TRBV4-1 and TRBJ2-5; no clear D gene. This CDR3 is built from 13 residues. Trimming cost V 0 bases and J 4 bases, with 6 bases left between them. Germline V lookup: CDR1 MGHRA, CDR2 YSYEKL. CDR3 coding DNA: TGCGCCAGCAGCCAAGATTGGGGAGAGACCCAGTACTTC. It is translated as CASSQDWGETQYF.

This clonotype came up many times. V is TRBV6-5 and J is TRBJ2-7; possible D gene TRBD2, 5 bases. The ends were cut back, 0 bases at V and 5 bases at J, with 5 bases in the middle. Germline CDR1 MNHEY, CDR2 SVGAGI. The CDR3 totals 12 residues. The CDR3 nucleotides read TGTGCCAGCAGTTACTCGGGAGACGAGCAGTACTTC. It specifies CASSYSGDEQYF.

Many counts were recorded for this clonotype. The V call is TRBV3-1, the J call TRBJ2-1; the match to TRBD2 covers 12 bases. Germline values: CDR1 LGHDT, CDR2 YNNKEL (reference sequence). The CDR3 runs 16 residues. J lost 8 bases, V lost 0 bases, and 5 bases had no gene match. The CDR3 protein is CASSQDRLAGVDEQFF. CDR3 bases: TGTGCCAGCAGCCAAGATAGACTAGCGGGGGTGGATGAGCAGTTCTTC.

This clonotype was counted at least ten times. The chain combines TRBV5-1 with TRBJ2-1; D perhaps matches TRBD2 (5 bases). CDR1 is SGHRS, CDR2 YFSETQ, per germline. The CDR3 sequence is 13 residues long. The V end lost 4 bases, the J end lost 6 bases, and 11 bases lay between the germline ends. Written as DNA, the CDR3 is TGCGCCAGCAGCCCCGACGGGATCAATGAGCAGTTCTTC. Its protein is CASSPDGINEQFF. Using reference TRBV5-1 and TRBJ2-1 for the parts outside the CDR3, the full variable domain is KAGVTQTPRYLIKTRGQQVTLSCSPISGHRSVSWYQQTPGQGLQFLFEYFSETQRNKGNFPGRFSGRQFSNSRSEMNVSTLELGDSALYLCASSPDGINEQFFGPGTRLTVL.

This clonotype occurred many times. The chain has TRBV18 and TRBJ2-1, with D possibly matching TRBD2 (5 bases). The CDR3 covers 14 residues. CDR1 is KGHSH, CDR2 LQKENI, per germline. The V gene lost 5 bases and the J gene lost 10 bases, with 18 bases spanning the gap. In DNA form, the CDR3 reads TGTGCCAGCTCAGGATACGGGGTTCCTGTAGAGCAGTTCTTC. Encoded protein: CASSGYGVPVEQFF.

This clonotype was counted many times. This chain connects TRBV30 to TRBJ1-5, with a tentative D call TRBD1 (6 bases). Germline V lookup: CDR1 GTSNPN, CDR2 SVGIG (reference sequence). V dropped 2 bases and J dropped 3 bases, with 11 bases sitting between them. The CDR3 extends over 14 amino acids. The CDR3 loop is CAWSPRGPNQPQHF. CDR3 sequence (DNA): TGTGCCTGGAGTCCTCGGGGGCCCAATCAGCCCCAGCATTTT.

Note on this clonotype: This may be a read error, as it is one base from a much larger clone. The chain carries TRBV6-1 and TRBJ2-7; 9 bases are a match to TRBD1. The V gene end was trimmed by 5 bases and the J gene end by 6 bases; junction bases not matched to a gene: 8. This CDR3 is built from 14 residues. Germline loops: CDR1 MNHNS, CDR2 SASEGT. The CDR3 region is CASSQQGQGGEQYF. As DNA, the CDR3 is TGTGCCAGCAGTCAACAGGGACAGGGTGGCGAGCAGTACTTC.

CDR3 DNA: TGCGCCAGCAGCCCTCGGGAGTCTCTTAAGAAAGAGCAGTTCTTC. Its translation: CASSPRESLKKEQFF. The rearrangement links TRBV4-3 to TRBJ2-1; D is perhaps TRBD2 (6 bases). CDR3 length: 15 amino acids. The V gene's germline CDR1 is LGHNA and CDR2 YSLEER. Trimming cost V 4 bases and J 10 bases, with 20 bases left between them.

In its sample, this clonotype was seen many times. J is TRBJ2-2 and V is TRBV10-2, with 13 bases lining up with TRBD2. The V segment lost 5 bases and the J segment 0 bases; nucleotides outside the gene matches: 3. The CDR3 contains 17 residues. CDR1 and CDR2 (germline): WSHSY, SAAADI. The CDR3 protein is CASSRTSGGANTGELFF. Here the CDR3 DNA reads TGCGCCAGCAGTAGAACTAGCGGGGGGGCGAACACCGGGGAGCTGTTTTTT.

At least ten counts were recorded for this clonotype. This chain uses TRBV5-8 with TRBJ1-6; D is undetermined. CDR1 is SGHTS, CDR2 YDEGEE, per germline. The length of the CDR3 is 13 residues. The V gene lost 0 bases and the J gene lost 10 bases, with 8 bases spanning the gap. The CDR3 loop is CASSLVQSSPLHF. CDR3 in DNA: TGTGCCAGCAGCTTGGTACAGTCATCACCCCTCCACTTT.

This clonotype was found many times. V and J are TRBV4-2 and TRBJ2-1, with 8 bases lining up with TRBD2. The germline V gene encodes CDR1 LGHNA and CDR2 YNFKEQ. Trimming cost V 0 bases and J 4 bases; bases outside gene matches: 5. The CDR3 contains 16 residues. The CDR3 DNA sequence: TGTGCCAGCAGCCAAGAGTCCGGGGGGGGTTACAATGAGCAGTTCTTC. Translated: CASSQESGGGYNEQFF.

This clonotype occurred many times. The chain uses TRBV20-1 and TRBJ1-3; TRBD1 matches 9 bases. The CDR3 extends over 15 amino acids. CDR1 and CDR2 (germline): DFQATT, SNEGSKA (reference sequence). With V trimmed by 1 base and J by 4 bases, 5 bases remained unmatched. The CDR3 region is CSARVGTGFGNTIYF. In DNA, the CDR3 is TGCAGTGCTAGAGTAGGGACAGGGTTCGGAAACACCATATATTTT.

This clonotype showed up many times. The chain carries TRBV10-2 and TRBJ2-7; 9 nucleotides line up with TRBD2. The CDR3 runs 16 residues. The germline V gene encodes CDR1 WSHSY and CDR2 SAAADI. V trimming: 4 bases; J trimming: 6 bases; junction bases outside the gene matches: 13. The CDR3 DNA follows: TGCGCCAGCAGTGGCTGGCGGGGGGGCCTTCGGGCCGAGCAGTACTTC. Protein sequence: CASSGWRGGLRAEQYF.

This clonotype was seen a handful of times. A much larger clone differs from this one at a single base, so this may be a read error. This chain's CDR3 is CASSLAGAPGQETQYF. The DNA of the CDR3 is TGTGCCAGCAGCTTGGCGGGCGCCCCAGGCCAAGAGACCCAGTACTTC. This chain joins TRBV5-6 and TRBJ2-5; D not certain. This CDR3 region has 16 residues. Germline V CDR1 and CDR2: SGHDT, YYEEEE. The V end lost 0 bases, the J end lost 1 base, and 13 bases lay between the germline ends.

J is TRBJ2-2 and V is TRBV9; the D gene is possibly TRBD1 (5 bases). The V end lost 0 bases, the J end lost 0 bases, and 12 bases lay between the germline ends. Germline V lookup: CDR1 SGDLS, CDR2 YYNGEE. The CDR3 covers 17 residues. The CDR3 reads CASSVAPDTPNTGELFF. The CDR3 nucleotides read TGTGCCAGCAGCGTAGCGCCGGACACCCCGAACACCGGGGAGCTGTTTTTT.

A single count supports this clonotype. The CDR3 DNA reads TGTGCCTGGAGTGTACTGACAGGAGGAAACACCATATATTTT. Translated: CAWSVLTGGNTIYF. The J gene is TRBJ1-3, the V gene TRBV30, with D perhaps TRBD1 (6 bases). The V end was cut by 0 bases, the J end by 4 bases, with 10 bases between. The CDR3 is 14 amino acids. Per germline, CDR1 GTSNPN and CDR2 SVGIG (reference sequence).

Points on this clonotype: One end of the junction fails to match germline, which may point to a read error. The CDR3 nucleotides read TGTGCCAGCAGCTTACAGGGGCCCGGGAGGGGGACTGAAGCTTTC. It is translated as CASSLQGPGRGTEAF. This chain connects TRBV7-6 to TRBJ2-6, with 8 bases that match TRBD2. Germline values: CDR1 SGHVS, CDR2 FNYEAQ. There are 15 residues in the CDR3.

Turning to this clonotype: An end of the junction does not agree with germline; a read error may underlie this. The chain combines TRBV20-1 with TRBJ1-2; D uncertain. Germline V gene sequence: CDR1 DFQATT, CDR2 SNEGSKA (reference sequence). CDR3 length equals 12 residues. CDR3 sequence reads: CSARVGYYGSTF. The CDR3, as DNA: TGCAGTGCTAGAGTCGGCTACTATGGCTCCACCTTC.

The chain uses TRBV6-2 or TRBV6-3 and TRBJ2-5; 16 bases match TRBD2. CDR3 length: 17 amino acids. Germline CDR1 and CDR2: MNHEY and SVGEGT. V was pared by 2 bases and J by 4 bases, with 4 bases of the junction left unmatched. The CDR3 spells CASSYGTSGRVAETQYF. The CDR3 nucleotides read TGTGCCAGCAGTTACGGGACTAGCGGGAGGGTGGCAGAGACCCAGTACTTC.

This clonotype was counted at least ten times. Here the CDR3 DNA reads TGCGCCAGCAGCCAAGAACAGAGGGGGCCCAGCAATCAGCCCCAGCATTTT. Translated, it gives CASSQEQRGPSNQPQHF. V usage is TRBV4-1 and J usage is TRBJ1-5; 7 bases match TRBD1. The CDR3 totals 17 residues. The germline V gene encodes CDR1 MGHRA and CDR2 YSYEKL. Trimming cost V 0 bases and J 1 base; bases outside gene matches: 6.

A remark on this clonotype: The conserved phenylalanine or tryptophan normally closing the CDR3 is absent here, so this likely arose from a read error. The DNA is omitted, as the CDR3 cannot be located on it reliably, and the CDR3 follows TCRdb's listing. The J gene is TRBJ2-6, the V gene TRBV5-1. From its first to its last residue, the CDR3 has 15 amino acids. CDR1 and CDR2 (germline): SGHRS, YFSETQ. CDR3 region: CASSTGNSGANVLAL.

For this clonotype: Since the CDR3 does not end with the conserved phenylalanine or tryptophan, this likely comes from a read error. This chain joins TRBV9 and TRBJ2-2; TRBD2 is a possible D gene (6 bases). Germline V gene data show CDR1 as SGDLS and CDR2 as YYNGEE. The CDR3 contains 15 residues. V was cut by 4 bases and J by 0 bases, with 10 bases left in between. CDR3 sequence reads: CASSQGGPNTGELFS. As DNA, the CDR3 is TGTGCCAGCAGCCAGGGAGGACCGAACACCGGGGAGCTGTTTTCT.

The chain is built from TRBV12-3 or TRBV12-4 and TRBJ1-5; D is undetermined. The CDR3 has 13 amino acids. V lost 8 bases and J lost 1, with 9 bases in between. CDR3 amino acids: CASGGGSNQPQHF. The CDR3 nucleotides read TGTGCCAGCGGAGGCGGCAGCAATCAGCCCCAGCATTTT.

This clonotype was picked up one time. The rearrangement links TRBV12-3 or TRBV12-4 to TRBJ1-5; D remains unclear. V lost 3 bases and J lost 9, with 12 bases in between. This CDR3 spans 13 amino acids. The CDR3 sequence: CASSFTRDWPQHF. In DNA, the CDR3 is TGTGCCAGCAGTTTTACCCGAGATTGGCCCCAGCATTTT.

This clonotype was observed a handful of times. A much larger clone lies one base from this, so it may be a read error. The CDR3: CASSLRTSGLETPYF. The CDR3 nucleotides read TGTGCCAGCAGCTTAAGGACTAGCGGGTTAGAGACCCCGTACTTC. V is TRBV9 and J is TRBJ2-5, with 11 bases lining up with TRBD2. Looked up from germline, CDR1 is SGDLS and CDR2 is YYNGEE. There are 15 residues in the CDR3.

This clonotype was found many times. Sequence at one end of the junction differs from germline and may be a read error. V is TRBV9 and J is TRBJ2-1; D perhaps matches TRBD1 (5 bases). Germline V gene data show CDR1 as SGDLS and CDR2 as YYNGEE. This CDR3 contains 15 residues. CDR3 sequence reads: CASSVVWGSNNEQFF. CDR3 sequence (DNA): TGTGCCAGCAGCGTAGTTTGGGGCTCCAACAATGAGCAGTTCTTC.